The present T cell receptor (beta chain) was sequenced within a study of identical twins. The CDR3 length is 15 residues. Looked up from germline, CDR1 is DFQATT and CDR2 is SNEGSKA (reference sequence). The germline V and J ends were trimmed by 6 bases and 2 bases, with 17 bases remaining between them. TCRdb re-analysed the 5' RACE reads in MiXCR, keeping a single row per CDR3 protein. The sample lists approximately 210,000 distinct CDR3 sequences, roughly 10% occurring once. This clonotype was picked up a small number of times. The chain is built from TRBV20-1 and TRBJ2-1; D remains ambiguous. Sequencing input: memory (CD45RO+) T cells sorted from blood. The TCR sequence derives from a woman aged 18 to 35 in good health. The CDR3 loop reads CSAEGTVVAYNEQFF. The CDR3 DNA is TGCAGTGCGGAAGGAACCGTTGTAGCCTACAATGAGCAGTTCTTC.